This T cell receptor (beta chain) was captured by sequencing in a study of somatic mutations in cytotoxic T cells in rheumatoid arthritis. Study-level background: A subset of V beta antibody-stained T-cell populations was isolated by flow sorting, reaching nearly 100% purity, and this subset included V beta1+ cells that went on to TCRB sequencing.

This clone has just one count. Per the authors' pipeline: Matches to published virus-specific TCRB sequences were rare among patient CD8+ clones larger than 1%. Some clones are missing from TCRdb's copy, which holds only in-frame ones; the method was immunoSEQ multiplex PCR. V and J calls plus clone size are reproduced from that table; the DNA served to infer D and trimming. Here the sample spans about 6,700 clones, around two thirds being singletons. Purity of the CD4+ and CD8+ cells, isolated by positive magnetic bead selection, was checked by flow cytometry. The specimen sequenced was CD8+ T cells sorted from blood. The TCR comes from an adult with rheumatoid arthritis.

CDR3 region: CASSLGQGYTEAFF. CDR3 in DNA: TGCGCCAGCAGCTTGGGACAGGGGTACACTGAAGCTTTCTTT. The gene calls are TRBV5-1 and TRBJ1-1; 8 nucleotides line up with TRBD1. CDR1 is SGHRS and CDR2 is YFSETQ in the germline V gene. V was clipped by 0 bases and J by 3 bases; unmatched bases: 1. The CDR3 is 14 amino acids.